This T cell receptor (beta chain) emerged from a study of human T cells and chemical hapten exposure. Study as a whole: Alopecia areata, totalis and universalis patients, mostly female, were included.

Regarding time point: patch test 1, 2 weeks after DPC sensitization. Treatment: therapeutic diphenylcyclopropenone sensitization with weekly scalp DPC. This clonotype was recorded at least ten times. One junction end does not reproduce the germline sequence, and a read error may be involved. CDR1 and CDR2 (germline): MGHDK, SYGVNS. The CDR3 totals 11 residues. The library put unique molecular identifiers onto individual cDNA molecules. TCRdb redid the calling of the RACE reads with MiXCR, one entry per CDR3 protein. This table has approximately 57,000 distinct CDR3 sequences, 7.5% to 10% appearing once.

The chain combines TRBV25-1 with TRBJ2-7, with TRBD1 matching 11 bases. This receptor was taken from a woman aged 40 to 50 with alopecia areata. Some clones in this sample may be carry-over from other donors' samples. Specimen: whole blood, collected in connection with sensitization to the hapten diphenylcyclopropenone (DPC). In nucleotides, the CDR3 is TGTGCCAGCAGTGCCGGGACAGGGGGTTTCTTC. This translates into CASSAGTGGFF.